The text below deals with one T cell receptor beta chain. Its antigen remains undetermined. Per-nucleotide qualities are absent, and no much larger clonotype sits a single base away. According to the germline V gene (reference sequence), CDR1 reads SSHAT and CDR2 reads FNYEAQ. V drops 5 bases and J drops 1 base, leaving 14 bases in between. The CDR3 runs 15 residues from the cysteine to the phenylalanine. Only the CDR3 DNA stays, 45 bases, in frame from base 1. Sample time point, as interpreted from the label and publication: baseline before first vaccination. Read against the paper, the sample's treatment or condition label means: meningococcal conjugate vaccine given as trial control. Vaccinee samples came from UK trials COV001 and COV002, including a single-blind randomized controlled phase 2/3 trial of AZD1222 (ChAdOx1 nCoV-19) in healthy adults. For TCRbeta chain sequencing, PBMC samples from trial participants were taken at day 0 and at day 28 after the second dose.

The CDR3 regions of human TCRbeta chains were analyzed by immunosequencing. Per the original workflow: TCRs in the repertoires were compared against a reference library of SARS-CoV-2-specific TCRs that had been generated with the MIRA antigen-specificity platform. Breadth meant the fraction of unique TCRs that were SARS-CoV-2-associated, whereas depth meant the fraction of total T cells that were SARS-CoV-2-associated. Using the MIRA data, each spike-specific TCR was mapped to the spike region that the TCR reacts to and placed in a CD4 or CD8 class. Log10-transformed breadth and depth values were compared by one-way ANOVA with Sidak's multiple comparisons tests. Drawn from immuneACCESS, this table holds only the in-frame rearrangements with V and J called that TCRdb kept. Clones are partly lost; checked studies trace under half to an unresolved V gene and leave the rest unexplained. V, J and clone size are taken as reported in that table, and D and trimming were inferred from the DNA itself. Counted in this sample were about 130,000 clones; less than 95% of them appeared once. The ten largest clonotypes hold nearly 4.5% of the sample.

The data stem from a study of T cell responses to AZD1222 COVID-19 vaccine (dated by TCRdb to about 2021). Looking at the study overall: TCR sequencing covered about 230 trial participants: 207 given two doses of AZD1222 and approximately 26 given two doses of MenACWY control vaccine. Trial participants were enrolled by age into subgroups of 18-55, 56-69 and 70-plus years, and around 150, 28 and 57 TCR-sequenced participants, respectively, were included in these subgroups.

Study-wide conclusions, independent of this receptor: Because no samples from the day 14 peak response were available, repertoires could be characterized only after the peak T cell response. CD4 TCRs associated with the vaccine covered the entire spike protein, and the dominant responses were in regions 160-218 and 743-854. Participants were mostly white British, with more females than males. The authors suggested clonal diversity may have been underestimated. In the small 56-69-year group, the increase in depth fell short of significance, most likely because of low power. Conclusions about previously exposed vaccinees were limited because only 5 or 6 AZD1222 recipients were SARS-CoV-2 seropositive at baseline. Spike-specific TCR breadth and depth rose significantly after two AZD1222 doses compared with day 0 and with MenACWY recipients. Nearly half of unique spike-specific TCRs reportedly recognized epitopes outside regions mutated in the B.1.351 and B.1.1.7 variants.

Recombination joined TRBV7-7 with TRBJ2-5; the D gene is perhaps TRBD2, on 6 matching bases. The sequence derives from an adult in good health. Sequencing used peripheral blood, obtained on day 0 of MenACWY control vaccination. The CDR3 reads as follows: CASSQHGGFQETQYF. The DNA sequence is TGTGCCAGCAGCCAACACGGAGGGTTCCAAGAGACCCAGTACTTC.